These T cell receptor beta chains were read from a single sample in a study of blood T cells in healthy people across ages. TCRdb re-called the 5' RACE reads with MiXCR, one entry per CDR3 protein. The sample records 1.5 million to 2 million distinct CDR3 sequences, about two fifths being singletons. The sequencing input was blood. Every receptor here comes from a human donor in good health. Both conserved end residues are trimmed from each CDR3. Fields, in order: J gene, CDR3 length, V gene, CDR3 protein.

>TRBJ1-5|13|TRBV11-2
ASSSVGESNQPQH
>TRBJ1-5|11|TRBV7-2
ASSFWENQPQH
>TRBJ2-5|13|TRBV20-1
SARGRGGRQETQY
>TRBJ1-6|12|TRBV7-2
ASSRTGGNSPFH
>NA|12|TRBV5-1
ASSLKASPYEQY
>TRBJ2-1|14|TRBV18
ASSPVAGGSYNEQF
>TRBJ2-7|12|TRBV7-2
ASSSMAERYEQY
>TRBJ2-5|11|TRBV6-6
ASSSDSIGTQY
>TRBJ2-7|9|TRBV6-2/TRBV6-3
ASSPRGEQY
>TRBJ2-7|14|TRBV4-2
ASSQEAQLNPYEQY
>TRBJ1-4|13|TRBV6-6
ASSPRSLGEGKLF
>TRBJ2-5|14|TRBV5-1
ASSLGLGPGEETQY
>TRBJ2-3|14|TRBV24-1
ATSYGTGGYTDTQY
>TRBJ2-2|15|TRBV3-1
ASSHPKGARVTGELF
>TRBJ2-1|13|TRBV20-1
SARPGTSGGSEQF
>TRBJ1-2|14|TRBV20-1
SARETGTGTIYGYT
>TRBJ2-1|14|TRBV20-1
SASKLAGGYYNEQF
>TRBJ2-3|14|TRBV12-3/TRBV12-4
ASSKYGPSNTDTQY
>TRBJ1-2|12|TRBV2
ASRGTYPGYGYT
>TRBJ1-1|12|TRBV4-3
ASSQEAQNTEAF
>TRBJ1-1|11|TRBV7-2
ASSLARTYEAF
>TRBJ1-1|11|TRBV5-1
ASSVELGAEAF
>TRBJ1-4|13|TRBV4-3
ASSQDRRPNEKLF
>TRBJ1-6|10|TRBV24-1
ATSDFRETLH
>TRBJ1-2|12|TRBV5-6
ASSFPGQGWGYT
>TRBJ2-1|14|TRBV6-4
ASSDSSAGGANEQF
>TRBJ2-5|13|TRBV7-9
ASTEIYGFLGTQY
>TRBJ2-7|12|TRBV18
ASSPRSDSYEQY